This record concerns one TCR beta chain sequence. Its antigen is not known. The junction had 16 bases not matched to a gene; V was cut back by 0 bases and J by 13 bases. CDR1 is MGHRA, CDR2 YSYEKL, per germline. The CDR3 has 16 residues. This specimen belongs to a study of blood T cells in healthy people across ages. Then a second PCR, running roughly 7 to 11 cycles, was carried out with a sample-barcoded 5' primer and a J-beta primer mix. Each cDNA molecule was tagged by a template-switch adaptor that had 12 random nucleotides. One entry per CDR3 protein results from TCRdb running MiXCR on the 5' RACE reads. The top ten clones hold around 13% of a sample with 650,000 to 1,000,000 distinct CDR3 sequences, about 36% of them seen once. Study-level findings and limits: Comparison with aged donors showed that long-lived donors had more naive CD4+ cells and higher diversity.

The sequence derives from a man between 18 and 29 years old in good health. The sample comprised blood. The J gene is TRBJ2-5, the V gene TRBV4-1, with 8 nucleotides matching TRBD2. The CDR3 coding sequence is TGCGCCAGCAGCCAAGACCCCAGCGGGAGTTACAATGAGCGGTACTTC. Protein: CASSQDPSGSYNERYF.